The sequence of this TCR beta chain was determined in a study of T cells in Graves' hyperthyroidism and ophthalmopathy. Study-wide points: The model's output predicted ophthalmopathy at a median of about 5.9 months prior to onset.

TCR beta CDR3 region amplification was performed from RNA transcripts. First-round RT-PCR of the TCR CDR3 relied on the HTBI primer set. TCRdb passed the multiplex PCR reads through MiXCR, listing each CDR3 protein once. The sample records hundreds of thousands of distinct CDR3 sequences, approximately 20% being singletons. This CDR3 has 14 residues. V shed 4 bases and J shed 2 bases, with 8 bases lying between them. Germline CDR1 SGHDN, CDR2 FVKESK. This clonotype is a singleton in its sample. Its antigen is not identified. Exclusion followed for patients with uncontrolled infection, other autoimmune disease, pregnancy or lactation.

V usage is TRBV14 and J usage is TRBJ2-2; TRBD2 is a possible D gene (6 bases). This TCR was recovered from a man aged 40-49 years with Graves' ophthalmopathy. Sequenced: blood. The chain's CDR3 is CASSPDYNTGELFF. DNA for the CDR3: TGTGCCAGCAGCCCGGACTATAACACCGGGGAGCTGTTTTTT.